These 3 T cell receptor beta chains were all obtained from the same sample, sequenced in a study of OX40 agonist ivuxolimab in advanced cancers. Clones were read by immunoSEQ multiplex PCR, and TCRdb kept only the in-frame ones, dropping some. The sample carries roughly 65,000 clones, 85% to 90% recorded once. The sample here was CD4+ or CD8+ T cells sorted from blood, taken in a trial of the OX40 agonist ivuxolimab. These receptors were obtained from an adult with an advanced solid tumor such as melanoma, head and neck, liver or kidney cancer.

The V and J genes are TRBV18 and TRBJ1-1; D possibly corresponds to TRBD1 (5 bases). Between the trimmed V and J ends, which lost 5 bases and 2 bases, there was a span of 15 bases. The length of the CDR3 is 15 residues. Germline CDR1 and CDR2: KGHSH and LQKENI. CDR3 DNA: TGTGCCAGCTCAACAAACACGGGGCAAAACACTGAAGCTTTCTTT. It codes for CASSTNTGQNTEAFF. Complete variable domain (other parts from reference TRBV18 and TRBJ1-1): NAGVMQNPRHLVRRRGQEARLRCSPMKGHSHVYWYRQLPEEGLKFMVYLQKENIIDESGMPKERFSAEFPKEGPSILRIQQVVRGDSAAYFCASSTNTGQNTEAFFGQGTRLTVV.

The chain couples TRBV14 to TRBJ1-1; D is undetermined. This CDR3 comprises 14 residues. Trimming pared 8 bases from V and 7 bases from J, leaving 20 bases between. From germline, CDR1 is SGHDN and CDR2 FVKESK. CDR3 coding DNA: TGTGCCAGCGTCTCAGGTCCTCGACACCGTGAAGCTTTCTTT. This encodes CASVSGPRHREAFF.

The V gene is TRBV27, the J gene TRBJ2-1, with 9 bases aligning to TRBD2. The CDR3 is 14 residues long. V was clipped by 8 bases and J by 4 bases; unmatched bases: 6. Germline V gene sequence: CDR1 MNHEY, CDR2 SMNVEV (reference sequence). CDR3 nucleotide sequence: TGTGCCAGCGGGGGTCTAGCGGGATACAATGAGCAGTTCTTC. It yields the protein CASGGLAGYNEQFF.